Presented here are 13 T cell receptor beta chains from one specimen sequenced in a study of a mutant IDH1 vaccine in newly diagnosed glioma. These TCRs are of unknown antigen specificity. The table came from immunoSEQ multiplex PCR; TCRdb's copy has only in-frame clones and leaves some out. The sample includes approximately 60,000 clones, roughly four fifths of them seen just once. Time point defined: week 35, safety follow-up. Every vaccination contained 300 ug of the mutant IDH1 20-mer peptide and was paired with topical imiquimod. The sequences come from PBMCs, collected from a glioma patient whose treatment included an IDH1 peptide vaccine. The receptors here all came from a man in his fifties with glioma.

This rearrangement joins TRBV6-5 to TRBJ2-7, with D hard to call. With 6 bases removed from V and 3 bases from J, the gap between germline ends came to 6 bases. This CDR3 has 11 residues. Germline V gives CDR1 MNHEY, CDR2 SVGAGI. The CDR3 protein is CASRDHYEQYF. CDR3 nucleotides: TGTGCCAGCAGAGACCACTACGAGCAGTACTTC.

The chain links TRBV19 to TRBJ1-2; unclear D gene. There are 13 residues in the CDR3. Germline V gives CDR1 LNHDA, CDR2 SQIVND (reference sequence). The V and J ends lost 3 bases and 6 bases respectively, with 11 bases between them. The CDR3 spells CASSIGQADGYTF. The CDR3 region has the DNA TGTGCCAGTAGTATCGGGCAGGCAGATGGCTACACCTTC.

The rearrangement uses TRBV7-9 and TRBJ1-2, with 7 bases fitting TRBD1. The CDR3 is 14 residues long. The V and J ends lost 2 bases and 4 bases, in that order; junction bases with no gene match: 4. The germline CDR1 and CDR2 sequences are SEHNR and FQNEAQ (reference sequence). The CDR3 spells CASSLSRDSYGYTF. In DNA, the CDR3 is TGTGCCAGCAGCTTAAGTCGGGACAGCTATGGCTACACCTTC.

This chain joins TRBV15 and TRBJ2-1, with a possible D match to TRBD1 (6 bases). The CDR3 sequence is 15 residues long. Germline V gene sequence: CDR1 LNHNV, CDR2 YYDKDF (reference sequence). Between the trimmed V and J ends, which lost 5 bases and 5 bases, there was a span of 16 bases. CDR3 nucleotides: TGTGCCACCAGCGATCACGAGGACAGAAACAATGAGCAGTTCTTC. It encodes CATSDHEDRNNEQFF.

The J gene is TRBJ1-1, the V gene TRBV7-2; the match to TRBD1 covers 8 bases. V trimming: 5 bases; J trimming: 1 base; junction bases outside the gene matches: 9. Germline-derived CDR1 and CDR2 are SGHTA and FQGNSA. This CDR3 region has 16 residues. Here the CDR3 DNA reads TGTGCCAGCAGCCCTCGCCAGGGGGCAGGGAACACTGAAGCTTTCTTT. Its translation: CASSPRQGAGNTEAFF.

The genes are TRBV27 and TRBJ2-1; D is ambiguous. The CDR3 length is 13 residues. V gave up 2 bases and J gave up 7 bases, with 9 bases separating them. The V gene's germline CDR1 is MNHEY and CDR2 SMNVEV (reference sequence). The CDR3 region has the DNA TGTGCCAGCAGTTTAAACAGTAGGAATGAGCAGTTCTTC. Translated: CASSLNSRNEQFF.

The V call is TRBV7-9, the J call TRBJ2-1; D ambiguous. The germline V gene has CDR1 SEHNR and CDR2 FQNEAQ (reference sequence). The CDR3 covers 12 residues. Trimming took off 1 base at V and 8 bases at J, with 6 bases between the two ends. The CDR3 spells CASSLDGDEQFF. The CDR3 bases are TGTGCCAGCAGCTTAGATGGGGATGAGCAGTTCTTC. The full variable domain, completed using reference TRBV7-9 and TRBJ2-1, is DTGVSQNPRHKITKRGQNVTFRCDPISEHNRLYWYRQTLGQGPEFLTYFQNEAQLEKSRLLSDRFSAERPKGSFSTLEIQRTEQGDSAMYLCASSLDGDEQFFGPGTRLTVL.

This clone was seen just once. The CDR3 is CASSHLTGADGYTF. As DNA, the CDR3 is TGTGCCAGCAGCCACCTCACAGGGGCCGATGGCTACACCTTC. The chain uses TRBV14 and TRBJ1-2, with 7 bases that match TRBD1. Per the germline V gene, CDR1 is SGHDN and CDR2 is FVKESK. The CDR3 is 14 residues long. Trimming at V came to 3 bases and at J to 6 bases, leaving 7 bases not matched to a gene. Full variable domain (rest looked up from reference TRBV14 and TRBJ1-2): EAGVTQFPSHSVIEKGQTVTLRCDPISGHDNLYWYRRVMGKEIKFLLHFVKESKQDESGMPNNRFLAERTGGTYSTLKVQPAELEDSGVYFCASSHLTGADGYTFGSGTRLTVV.

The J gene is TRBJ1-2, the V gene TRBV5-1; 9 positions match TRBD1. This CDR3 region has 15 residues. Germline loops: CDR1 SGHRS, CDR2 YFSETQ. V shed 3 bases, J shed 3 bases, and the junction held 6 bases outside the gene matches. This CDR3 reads CASSSGQGSYYGYTF. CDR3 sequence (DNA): TGCGCCAGCAGCTCGGGACAGGGTTCGTACTATGGCTACACCTTC.

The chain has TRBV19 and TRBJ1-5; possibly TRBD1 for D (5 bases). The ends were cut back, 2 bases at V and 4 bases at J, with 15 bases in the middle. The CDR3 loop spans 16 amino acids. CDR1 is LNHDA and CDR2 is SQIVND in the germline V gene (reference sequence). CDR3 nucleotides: TGTGCCAGTAGTATATTGAGTACTAGGGGAAATCAGCCCCAGCATTTT. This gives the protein CASSILSTRGNQPQHF. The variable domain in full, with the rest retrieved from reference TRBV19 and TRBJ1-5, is DGGITQSPKYLFRKEGQNVTLSCEQNLNHDAMYWYRQDPGQGLRLIYYSQIVNDFQKGDIAEGYSVSREKKESFPLTVTSAQKNPTAFYLCASSILSTRGNQPQHFGDGTRLSIL.

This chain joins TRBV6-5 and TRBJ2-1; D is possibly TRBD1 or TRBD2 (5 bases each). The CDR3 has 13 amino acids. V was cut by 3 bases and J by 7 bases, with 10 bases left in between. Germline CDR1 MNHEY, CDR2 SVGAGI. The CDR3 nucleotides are TGTGCCAGCAGTTATCAGGGACGGAATGAGCAGTTCTTC. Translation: CASSYQGRNEQFF.

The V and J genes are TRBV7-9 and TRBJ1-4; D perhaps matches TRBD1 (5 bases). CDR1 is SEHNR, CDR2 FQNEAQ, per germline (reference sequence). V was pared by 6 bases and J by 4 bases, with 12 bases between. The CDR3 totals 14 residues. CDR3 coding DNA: TGTGCCAGCAGGGGGAGGGGCCTTAATGAAAAACTGTTTTTT. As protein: CASRGRGLNEKLFF.

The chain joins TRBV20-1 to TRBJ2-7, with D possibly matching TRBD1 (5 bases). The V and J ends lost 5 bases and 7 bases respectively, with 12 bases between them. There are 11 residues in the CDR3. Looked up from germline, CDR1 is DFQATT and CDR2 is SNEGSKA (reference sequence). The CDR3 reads CSARIQDEQYF. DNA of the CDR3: TGCAGTGCTCGAATACAGGATGAGCAGTACTTC.